This T cell receptor (beta chain) was obtained from a study of CXCR3-negative and CXCR3-positive naive CD8 T cells. Carrying UMI labels, the TRB cDNA libraries were prepared through 5' RACE. For each CDR3 protein, TCRdb gives one entry from its re-call of the 5' RACE reads, without DNA. The table gives about 150,000 distinct CDR3 sequences; the top ten clones make up 0.41% of it. Looked up from germline, CDR1 is SEHNR and CDR2 is FQNEAQ (reference sequence). This CDR3 comprises 14 residues. About this clonotype itself: Its matching antigen is unknown.

Study-wide findings and caveats: CXCR3-positive naive cells carried more hydrophobic TRB CDR3s than CXCR3-negative naive cells did.

The material sequenced was naive CXCR3+ CD8+ T cells from blood. Subset defined: CD45RO-CCR7+CD27+CD95- naive CD8+ T cells expressing CXCR3 (TNR3+). The origin of this receptor is a human donor in good health. Some clones in this sample may be carry-over from other donors' samples. The genes are TRBV7-9 and TRBJ2-7; absent DNA, TCRdb's TRBD2 call cannot be checked. CDR3 sequence reads: CASRPGGGTDEQYF.